What follows describes a single T cell receptor (beta chain). The antigen is unknown. Produced via immunoSEQ multiplex PCR; TCRdb's table is partial and in-frame only. The table has 76,000 or so clones, over 75% seen once. Autoimmune disease history or systemic immunosuppression led to patients being barred. This sample is drawn from a study of OX40 agonist ivuxolimab in advanced cancers. Study summary: The patients received ivuxolimab by intravenous route every 2 weeks at 0.01 to 10 mg/kg. Participants could have had prior anti-PD-1, anti-PD-L1 or anti-CTLA-4 therapy, and approximately 40% had some.

Overall study findings and caveats: Expanded peripheral T cells had an undetermined antigen specificity.

The CDR3 is 15 residues long. Germline CDR1 is SGHRS and CDR2 is YFSETQ. J gave up 10 bases and V 4 bases, and 10 bases lay outside the gene matches. V gene TRBV5-1 combines with J gene TRBJ1-4, with TRBD1 matching 10 bases. The specimen was CD4+ or CD8+ T cells sorted from blood, collected in a trial of the OX40 agonist ivuxolimab. The receptor's source is an adult with an advanced solid tumor such as melanoma, head and neck, liver or kidney cancer. CDR3 protein: CASSPAGQGVTKLFF. The DNA for the CDR3 is TGCGCCAGCAGCCCCGCCGGACAGGGGGTGACAAAACTGTTTTTT. Filled out from reference TRBV5-1 and TRBJ1-4, the complete variable domain reads KAGVTQTPRYLIKTRGQQVTLSCSPISGHRSVSWYQQTPGQGLQFLFEYFSETQRNKGNFPGRFSGRQFSNSRSEMNVSTLELGDSALYLCASSPAGQGVTKLFFGSGTQLSVL.